The rows below give T cell receptor beta chains drawn from one sample of a study of graft-versus-host responses after intestinal transplantation. Which antigens these TCRs recognize remains unknown. The method was immunoSEQ multiplex PCR; TCRdb's version includes in-frame clones alone and lacks a portion of them. The sample includes 80,000 to 100,000 clones, around 90% seen only once; the top ten take around 0.11%. Material: unstimulated CD4+ T cells sorted from spleen or lymph node cells, obtained before intestinal transplant. All receptors come from a human donor who received an intestinal transplant. Each CDR3 is given without its conserved first and last residue.

TRBV21-1,ASSKEGPGRGI
TRBV18,ASSQDRAFGYT
TRBV5-1,ASSRETGGGNEQF
TRBV6-4,ASKEQMNTEAF
TRBV2,ASMGLPNQPQH
TRBV7-9,ASSLQGVNTEAF
TRBV5-2,ASKGGREVRKTYGYT
TRBV10-1,ASSHSGTSHEQF
TRBV19,ASSIGGEGTYEQY
TRBV2,ASRPQGVGNTIY
TRBV18,ASSPLDRLSTEAF
TRBV7-2,ASSFPGGETQY
TRBV14,ASSQASRGHPEAF
TRBV5-5,ASSKIRDRGFGSNEKLF
TRBV6-1,ASSAGQASAEAF